This entry lists 6 T cell receptor beta chains sequenced from one sample in a study of OX40 agonist ivuxolimab in advanced cancers. Library creation used the immunoSEQ multiplex PCR assay. TCRdb limited this immuneACCESS table to in-frame rearrangements with V and J called. A share of clones is missing; checked studies link under half to unresolved V genes, and the rest is unexplained. The sample table records over 70,000 clones; around 90% of these occur just once. Together, the top ten hold 0.33% of the sample. Material: CD4+ or CD8+ T cells sorted from blood, obtained in a trial of the OX40 agonist ivuxolimab. Receptor source: an adult with an advanced solid tumor such as melanoma, head and neck, liver or kidney cancer.

The genes are TRBV10-3 and TRBJ1-5; 8 bases line up with TRBD1. The germline V gene encodes CDR1 ENHRY and CDR2 SYGVKD. CDR3 length equals 15 residues. Germline trimming cut 0 bases from V and 6 bases from J; bases unmatched to any gene: 4. CDR3 amino acids: CAISESGQGGQPQHF. The CDR3 DNA sequence: TGTGCCATCAGTGAGTCCGGACAGGGTGGTCAGCCCCAGCATTTT.

CDR3: CATSRPGIAGEQYF. The CDR3 DNA is TGTGCCACCAGCAGACCCGGCATAGCGGGAGAGCAGTACTTC. The chain is built from TRBV15 and TRBJ2-5, with 9 bases identical to TRBD2. CDR3 length: 14 amino acids. From germline, CDR1 is LNHNV and CDR2 YYDKDF (reference sequence). V was pared by 2 bases and J by 11 bases, with 9 bases of the junction left unmatched.

The CDR3 here is CSVEGQGTDTQYF. The CDR3 DNA reads as TGCAGCGTGGAGGGACAGGGCACAGATACGCAGTATTTT. The rearrangement uses TRBV29-1 and TRBJ2-3, with 8 bases that match TRBD1. The germline V gene encodes CDR1 SQVTM and CDR2 ANQGSEA. This CDR3 is built from 13 residues. The V gene end was trimmed by 6 bases and the J gene end by 1 base; junction bases not matched to a gene: 3.

The V and J genes are TRBV6-6 and TRBJ2-3; the match to TRBD1 covers 7 bases. Trimming at V came to 6 bases and at J to 3 bases, leaving 9 bases not matched to a gene. From germline, CDR1 is MNHNY and CDR2 SVGAGI (reference sequence). This CDR3 contains 15 residues. The CDR3 sequence: CASSFRGSRTDTQYF. The CDR3 DNA sequence: TGTGCCAGCAGCTTCAGGGGGTCGAGGACAGATACGCAGTATTTT.

Concerning this clone itself: Distinct nucleotide sequences in the sample also encode this CDR3. This chain connects TRBV18 to TRBJ2-1; 7 bases agree with TRBD2. With 3 bases clipped from V and 4 bases from J, the junction kept 3 bases outside the gene matches. Germline V gene lookup returns CDR1 KGHSH and CDR2 LQKENI. This CDR3 contains 14 residues. The CDR3 loop reads CASSPGTTYNEQFF. CDR3 sequence (DNA): TGTGCCAGCTCACCCGGGACTACATACAATGAGCAGTTCTTC.

The V and J genes are TRBV10-3 and TRBJ2-1; either TRBD1 or TRBD2 may supply D (5 bases each). V lost 5 bases to trimming and J lost 6 bases, with 20 bases between them. CDR1 is ENHRY and CDR2 is SYGVKD in the germline V gene. There are 16 residues in the CDR3. CDR3 protein: CAISPSPPLGRNEQFF. DNA of the CDR3: TGTGCCATCAGTCCCTCTCCACCCCTGGGACGCAATGAGCAGTTCTTC.